This T cell receptor (beta chain) was obtained from a study of blood T cell repertoires in COVID-19. Study-level information: Italy, Spain and the United States were the sources of the convalescent and acute COVID-19 samples. T cells, B-cell-depleted T cells, or PBMCs provided the cDNA or gDNA that served as material.

The CDR3 extends over 14 amino acids. Germline V CDR1 and CDR2: ENHRY, SYGVKD. Trimming stripped 8 bases from V and 4 bases from J, with 18 bases between. How the authors handled the data: Estimated nucleated cell counts came from reference gene primer amplification. Libraries were prepared by immunoSEQ multiplex PCR; TCRdb keeps only in-frame clonotypes and omits some of them. From that table come the V and J calls and clone size; the DNA was used to work out D and trimming. The sample has about 250,000 clones, about four fifths seen once; the top ten hold 1.5%. The sample holds a few counts of this clone.

The clonotype comes from a middle-aged woman who had recovered from COVID-19. The chain recombines TRBV10-3 with TRBJ2-7, with D maybe TRBD1 (6 bases). Sample: peripheral blood. The CDR3 bases are TGTGCCATCGCGGATACAGGGTTGGGATACGAGCAGTACTTC. Translation gives CAIADTGLGYEQYF.